This T cell receptor (beta chain) was sequenced in a study of breast tumors, draining lymph nodes, adjacent tissues. Notes on the study in general: Luminal-like breast cancer showed significantly greater tumor-nontumor repertoire similarity than basal-like breast cancer did. Most tumor T cells seemingly derive from lymph node, then expand in tumor. Tumor T cell lymph node origin was a supported hypothesis, not proven. Compared with lymph nodes, tumors were less diverse; compared with nontumor tissue, more.

This clonotype was seen repeatedly, ten times or more. The target antigen is unknown. Trimming removed 8 bases at V and 6 bases at J, with 22 bases between. Germline loops: CDR1 DFQATT, CDR2 SNEGSKA (reference sequence). The CDR3 spans 14 residues. Samples came from axillary lymph nodes draining the breast cancer. TCRdb itself ran the multiplex PCR reads through MiXCR, one entry per CDR3 protein. The sample records fewer than 300,000 distinct CDR3 sequences, approximately 31% being singletons. The sequence was collected from a female donor with breast cancer. Some clones in this sample may be carry-over from other donors' samples. The sequenced sample was axillary lymph node tissue. This chain uses TRBV20-1 with TRBJ2-5; either TRBD1 or TRBD2 may fit D (6 bases each). Here the CDR3 DNA reads TGCAGTCTATTGGGGGGACAAGCCGGGAAGACCCAGTACTTC. Translating it yields CSLLGGQAGKTQYF.